This T cell receptor (beta chain) was recorded in a study of Ad26.COV2.S vaccination and SARS-CoV-2 variants. Turning to the study itself: Donor participated within the Ad26.COV2.S arm of the COV1001 trial.

The data were produced by immunoSEQ multiplex PCR, yet TCRdb's version contains in-frame clones alone and is incomplete. The sample includes approximately 360,000 clones, 80% to 90% of them seen just once. The CDR3 has 14 residues. Germline CDR1 and CDR2: SGHRS and YFSETQ. Trimming took off 2 bases at V and 2 bases at J, with 10 bases between the two ends. Findings and caveats of the study: It was reported that spike-specific CD8+ and CD4+ T cell responses were substantially broad after vaccination. The study found similar non-spike TCR breadth in vaccine and placebo recipients.

In the case of this clone: Its antigen is unknown.

The sample's treatment: 19 received Ad26.COV2.S at low or high dose, single or two shots; several received placebo; per-sample allocation not given. Specimens were obtained on day 63 following the first vaccine or placebo injection. The chain links TRBV5-1 to TRBJ1-1; D gene ambiguous. The receptor was derived from a person aged 18 to 65 who received the Ad26.COV2.S COVID-19 vaccine or a placebo. The starting material was peripheral blood, obtained in a trial of Ad26.COV2.S vaccine versus placebo. CDR3 DNA: TGCGCCAGCAGCTTAGGCCCCAGAAACACTGAAGCTTTCTTT. Its translation is CASSLGPRNTEAFF.